One and the same sample provided the 29 T cell receptor beta chains below, sequenced in a study of blood T cell repertoires in COVID-19. Using immunoSEQ multiplex PCR, the repertoire was profiled, and TCRdb retains in-frame clones only, with some absent. The data contain roughly 170,000 clones, under 85% of them singletons. Sequenced material: PBMCs or T cells enriched from blood (not recorded which). The receptors were gathered from a man between 45 and 60 years old who had recovered from COVID-19.

The rearrangement links TRBV4-3 to TRBJ1-2, with D uncertain. The CDR3 sequence is 14 residues long. The V end lost 0 bases, the J end lost 7 bases, and 12 bases lay between the germline ends. The germline V gene has CDR1 LGHNA and CDR2 YSLEER. CDR3 in amino acids: CASSQDRGLGGYTF. The CDR3 DNA sequence: TGCGCCAGCAGCCAAGATCGCGGGTTAGGTGGCTACACCTTC.

About this clone: The identical CDR3 is also encoded by other nucleotide sequences in the sample. The chain combines TRBV7-3 with TRBJ2-1; 13 nucleotides align to TRBD2. The germline V gene has CDR1 SGHTA and CDR2 FQGTGA. This CDR3 contains 15 residues. Trimming at V came to 5 bases and at J to 6 bases, leaving 4 bases not matched to a gene. CDR3 DNA: TGTGCCAGCAGCCTGACTAGCGGGGGGTTCAATGAGCAGTTCTTC. Translation gives CASSLTSGGFNEQFF.

The chain couples TRBV7-9 to TRBJ1-2, with D unresolved. The CDR3 loop spans 17 amino acids. With 4 bases removed from V and 4 bases from J, the gap between germline ends came to 22 bases. Germline V gene sequence: CDR1 SEHNR, CDR2 FQNEAQ (reference sequence). The CDR3 nucleotides read TGTGCCAGCAGCTCCGGTGTAGGTTTCCGGGTGAGCTATGGCTACACCTTC. Protein product: CASSSGVGFRVSYGYTF.

V is TRBV19 and J is TRBJ1-5, with 7 positions matching TRBD1. Germline V gene lookup returns CDR1 LNHDA and CDR2 SQIVND (reference sequence). V lost 3 bases to trimming and J lost 6 bases; unmatched junction nucleotides: 8. The CDR3 covers 15 residues. This chain's CDR3 is CASSMGQSVFQPQHF. In DNA, the CDR3 is TGTGCCAGTAGTATGGGACAGAGTGTATTTCAGCCCCAGCATTTT.

As regards this clone: Other nucleotide sequences from this sample produce the same CDR3. V gene TRBV5-1 combines with J gene TRBJ2-7, with D perhaps matching TRBD2 (6 bases). CDR3 size: 14 residues. The V end was cut by 0 bases, the J end by 3 bases, with 10 bases between. Germline V gives CDR1 SGHRS, CDR2 YFSETQ. CDR3 DNA: TGCGCCAGCAGCTTGGATTTGGGGGGCTACGAGCAGTACTTC. Amino acid sequence: CASSLDLGGYEQYF.

The chain links TRBV7-8 to TRBJ1-2, with unresolved D. Trimming took 5 bases from V and 1 from J, leaving 17 bases between them. Per the germline V gene, CDR1 is SGHVS and CDR2 is FQNEAQ. CDR3 size: 16 residues. Here the CDR3 DNA reads TGTGCCAGCAGCCATTATTCTTCCGGGAATAACTATGGCTACACCTTC. Translating gives CASSHYSSGNNYGYTF.

The rearrangement uses TRBV18 and TRBJ1-4; D is uncertain. Germline CDR1 is KGHSH and CDR2 is LQKENI. V was clipped by 3 bases and J by 8 bases, with 10 bases between them. The CDR3 extends over 13 amino acids. This CDR3 reads CASSPGVWEKLFF. In nucleotides, the CDR3 is TGTGCCAGCTCACCCGGGGTATGGGAAAAACTGTTTTTT.

This chain connects TRBV3-1 (or the pseudogene TRBV3-2) to TRBJ2-7; the D gene is possibly TRBD2 (5 bases). Germline V gives CDR1 LGHDT, CDR2 YNNKEL (reference sequence). V lost 3 bases, J lost 12 bases, and 15 bases lay in between. This CDR3 has 12 amino acids. CDR3 in amino acids: CASSHFQDGMYF. CDR3 nucleotides: TGTGCCAGCAGCCACTTCCAGGACGGGATGTACTTC.

This clone was counted at least ten times. An end of the junction differs from the germline gene, which may be a read error. The chain carries TRBV7-7 and TRBJ1-4; perhaps TRBD1 as D (6 bases). The CDR3 covers 15 residues. Germline lookup yields CDR1 SSHAT and CDR2 FNYEAQ (reference sequence). CDR3 DNA: TGTGCTAGCAGTTTGGGGCGGACAGCGAATGAAAAACTGTTTTTT. Encoded protein: CASSLGRTANEKLFF.

The CDR3 loop reads CASSDPGTPLGTQYF. The CDR3 DNA sequence: TGCGCCAGCAGTGACCCTGGGACACCCCTGGGGACCCAGTACTTC. The genes are TRBV10-1 and TRBJ2-5; tentatively, D is TRBD1 (6 bases). CDR3 size: 15 residues. Trimming pared 3 bases from V and 7 bases from J, leaving 18 bases between. Germline V CDR1 and CDR2: WNHNN, SYGVQD (reference sequence).

The gene calls are TRBV5-1 and TRBJ2-5; D gene uncertain. Germline-derived CDR1 and CDR2 are SGHRS and YFSETQ. V gave up 5 bases and J gave up 1 base, with 6 bases separating them. The CDR3 loop spans 12 amino acids. CDR3 DNA: TGCGCCAGCAGACTCGCCCAAGAGACCCAGTACTTC. Its protein is CASRLAQETQYF.

J is TRBJ2-1 and V is TRBV5-8; 15 bases fit TRBD2. CDR3 length: 15 amino acids. The germline gives CDR1 SGHTS, CDR2 YDEGEE. The junction had 9 bases not matched to a gene; V was cut back by 7 bases and J by 10 bases. This CDR3 is CASAWGLAGGEEQFF. CDR3 coding DNA: TGTGCCAGCGCCTGGGGACTAGCGGGGGGCGAGGAGCAGTTCTTC.

The chain recombines TRBV7-2 with TRBJ1-1; no definite D call. The CDR3 contains 10 residues. Trimming stripped 6 bases from V and 11 bases from J, with 10 bases between. Looked up from germline, CDR1 is SGHTA and CDR2 is FQGNSA. The CDR3 region has the DNA TGTGCCAGCAGTCCGAGGCAGGCTTTCTTT. Amino acid sequence: CASSPRQAFF.

The gene calls are TRBV27 and TRBJ2-5; TRBD2 aligns across 11 bases. This CDR3 region has 17 residues. CDR1 is MNHEY and CDR2 is SMNVEV in the germline V gene (reference sequence). Trimming cost V 4 bases and J 4 bases; bases outside gene matches: 11. CDR3 in DNA: TGTGCCAGCAGTTCGCTAGCGGGGGGCCGTTCAAGAGAGACCCAGTACTTC. It specifies CASSSLAGGRSRETQYF.

This sequence joins TRBV4-1 and TRBJ1-1; no definite D call. Germline CDR1 MGHRA, CDR2 YSYEKL. CDR3 size: 14 residues. Trimming left V 6 bases short and J 8 bases short, with 19 bases between. CDR3 DNA: TGCGCCAGCAGGAAGGAGGTTTTAACTTACGAAGCTTTCTTT. Its protein is CASRKEVLTYEAFF.

The chain has TRBV3-1 (or the pseudogene TRBV3-2) and TRBJ2-1, with 14 bases aligning to TRBD2. V trimming: 4 bases; J trimming: 2 bases; junction bases outside the gene matches: 10. The germline V gene has CDR1 LGHDT and CDR2 YNNKEL (reference sequence). The CDR3 runs 19 residues. This CDR3 reads CASSLRRLTSGGAYNEQFF. The CDR3 coding sequence is TGTGCCAGCAGCCTAAGACGCTTGACTAGCGGGGGGGCCTACAATGAGCAGTTCTTC.

The genes are TRBV5-1 and TRBJ2-5; TRBD1 is a possible D gene (6 bases). The CDR3 loop spans 11 amino acids. V lost 2 bases to trimming and J lost 13 bases, with 12 bases between them. From germline, CDR1 is SGHRS and CDR2 YFSETQ. In DNA form, the CDR3 reads TGCGCCAGCAGCTTTCCGGGACATCTGTACTTC. It yields the protein CASSFPGHLYF. Looking up the rest from reference TRBV5-1 and TRBJ2-5 gives the full variable domain: KAGVTQTPRYLIKTRGQQVTLSCSPISGHRSVSWYQQTPGQGLQFLFEYFSETQRNKGNFPGRFSGRQFSNSRSEMNVSTLELGDSALYLCASSFPGHLYFGPGTRLLVL.

The chain employs TRBV25-1 and TRBJ2-7, with 9 bases that match TRBD1. The CDR3 consists of 14 residues. With 6 bases clipped from V and 4 bases from J, the junction kept 7 bases outside the gene matches. Germline V gene lookup returns CDR1 MGHDK and CDR2 SYGVNS. CDR3 amino acids: CASRFGQGSYEQYF. DNA for the CDR3: TGTGCCAGCAGATTTGGACAGGGGTCGTACGAGCAGTACTTC.

The gene calls are TRBV4-1 and TRBJ1-2, with D possibly TRBD1 on 6 matching bases. CDR3 size: 16 residues. V lost 4 bases to trimming and J lost 5 bases, with 20 bases between them. Germline V gene lookup returns CDR1 MGHRA and CDR2 YSYEKL. The CDR3 spells CASSPGGGRLKYGYTF. The CDR3 nucleotides read TGCGCCAGCAGCCCCGGCGGGGGGCGCCTAAAGTATGGCTACACCTTC.

The chain couples TRBV27 to TRBJ2-1; TRBD2 matches at 11 bases. This CDR3 is 15 amino acids long. From germline, CDR1 is MNHEY and CDR2 SMNVEV (reference sequence). The V and J ends lost 4 bases and 4 bases, in that order; junction bases with no gene match: 3. CDR3 loop: CASSSLAGGYNEQFF. As DNA, the CDR3 is TGTGCCAGCAGTTCGCTAGCGGGGGGATACAATGAGCAGTTCTTC.

On this clone: This may come from a read error, since a much larger clone is one base off. The rearrangement joins TRBV7-9 to TRBJ1-2, with 9 bases fitting TRBD1. Germline values: CDR1 SEHNR, CDR2 FQNEAQ (reference sequence). The V segment lost 4 bases and the J segment 4 bases; nucleotides outside the gene matches: 1. This CDR3 comprises 13 residues. CDR3 sequence: CASSSTGGYGYTF. The CDR3 DNA sequence: TGTGCCAGCAGCTCGACAGGGGGCTATGGCTACACCTTC. Variable domain in full (rest from reference TRBV7-9 and TRBJ1-2): DTGVSQNPRHKITKRGQNVTFRCDPISEHNRLYWYRQTLGQGPEFLTYFQNEAQLEKSRLLSDRFSAERPKGSFSTLEIQRTEQGDSAMYLCASSSTGGYGYTFGSGTRLTVV.

The chain carries TRBV28 and TRBJ1-3; D is ambiguous. Germline V gene data show CDR1 as MDHEN and CDR2 as SYDVKM. The CDR3 spans 16 residues. V was shortened by 2 bases and J by 0 bases, with 11 bases between the two germline ends. Written as DNA, the CDR3 is TGTGCCAGCAGTTTAGCGGAAGTGATCTCTGGAAACACCATATATTTT. Protein product: CASSLAEVISGNTIYF.

CDR3 residues: CASSPSIGGYEQYF. The CDR3 DNA reads as TGTGCCAGCAGCCCCTCGATAGGGGGCTACGAGCAGTACTTC. The gene calls are TRBV4-2 and TRBJ2-7, with D tentatively TRBD1 (6 bases). Germline V gives CDR1 LGHNA, CDR2 YNFKEQ. The germline V and J ends were trimmed by 4 bases and 3 bases, with 13 bases remaining between them. CDR3 length: 14 amino acids.

V and J are TRBV6-2 or TRBV6-3 and TRBJ2-7, with D tentatively TRBD2 (6 bases). V was pared by 1 base and J by 3 bases, with 13 bases between. There are 15 residues in the CDR3. CDR1 and CDR2 (germline): MNHEY, SVGEGT. In DNA form, the CDR3 reads TGTGCCAGCAGTTACTACCAGGAGGGACTCTACGAGCAGTACTTC. Amino acid sequence: CASSYYQEGLYEQYF.

This chain connects TRBV3-1 (or the pseudogene TRBV3-2) to TRBJ1-1; 10 nucleotides agree with TRBD1. The CDR3 is made up of 19 amino acids. J was trimmed by 0 bases and V by 4 bases; bases with no gene match: 14. Germline V gene data show CDR1 as LGHDT and CDR2 as YNNKEL (reference sequence). The CDR3 loop reads CASSPPHTGTGVMNTEAFF. The CDR3 region has the DNA TGTGCCAGCAGCCCACCCCACACCGGGACAGGGGTCATGAACACTGAAGCTTTCTTT.

The chain carries TRBV4-3 and TRBJ2-1; D perhaps matches TRBD2 (6 bases). The CDR3 contains 13 residues. Germline V lookup: CDR1 LGHNA, CDR2 YSLEER. V lost 4 bases and J lost 8, with 12 bases in between. In DNA, the CDR3 is TGCGCCAGCAGCCCTGAAACTAGCTATGAGCAGTTCTTC. It yields the protein CASSPETSYEQFF.

V and J are TRBV28 and TRBJ2-7; D may be TRBD1 (6 bases). This CDR3 comprises 15 residues. The germline V gene has CDR1 MDHEN and CDR2 SYDVKM. V lost 3 bases to trimming and J lost 0 bases, with 12 bases between them. CDR3 loop: CASSFPRGSSYEQYF. The DNA of the CDR3 is TGTGCCAGCAGTTTCCCCAGGGGAAGCTCCTACGAGCAGTACTTC.

As DNA, the CDR3 is TGCGCCAGCAGCACTGGGACAGTCTACAATGAGCAGTTCTTC. The encoded protein is CASSTGTVYNEQFF. The chain uses TRBV5-1 and TRBJ2-1; TRBD1 matches 7 bases. CDR1 is SGHRS, CDR2 YFSETQ, per germline. V lost 4 bases and J lost 3; bases outside the gene matches: 4. The CDR3 totals 14 residues.

This clone was recorded only once. The chain joins TRBV6-5 to TRBJ2-7; the match to TRBD1 covers 9 bases. Germline CDR1 MNHEY, CDR2 SVGAGI. This CDR3 region has 15 residues. Germline trimming cut 6 bases from V and 4 bases from J; bases unmatched to any gene: 10. The CDR3 region is CASRTTGTGSYEQYF. The CDR3 DNA sequence: TGTGCCAGCAGGACTACCGGGACAGGGAGTTACGAGCAGTACTTC.